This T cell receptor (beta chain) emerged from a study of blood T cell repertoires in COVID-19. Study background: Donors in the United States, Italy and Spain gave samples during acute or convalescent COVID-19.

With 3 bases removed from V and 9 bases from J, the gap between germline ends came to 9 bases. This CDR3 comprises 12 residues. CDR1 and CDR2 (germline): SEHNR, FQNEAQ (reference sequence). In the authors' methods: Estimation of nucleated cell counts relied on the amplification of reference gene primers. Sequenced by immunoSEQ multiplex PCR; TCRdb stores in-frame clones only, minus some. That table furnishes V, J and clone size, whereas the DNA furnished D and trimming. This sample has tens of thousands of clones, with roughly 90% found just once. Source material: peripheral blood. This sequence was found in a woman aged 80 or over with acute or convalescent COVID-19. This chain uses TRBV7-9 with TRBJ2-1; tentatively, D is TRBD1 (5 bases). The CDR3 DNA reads TGTGCCAGCAGCTTGACAGAATTTGAGCAGTTCTTC. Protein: CASSLTEFEQFF. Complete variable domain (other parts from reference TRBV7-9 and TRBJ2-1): DTGVSQNPRHKITKRGQNVTFRCDPISEHNRLYWYRQTLGQGPEFLTYFQNEAQLEKSRLLSDRFSAERPKGSFSTLEIQRTEQGDSAMYLCASSLTEFEQFFGPGTRLTVL.